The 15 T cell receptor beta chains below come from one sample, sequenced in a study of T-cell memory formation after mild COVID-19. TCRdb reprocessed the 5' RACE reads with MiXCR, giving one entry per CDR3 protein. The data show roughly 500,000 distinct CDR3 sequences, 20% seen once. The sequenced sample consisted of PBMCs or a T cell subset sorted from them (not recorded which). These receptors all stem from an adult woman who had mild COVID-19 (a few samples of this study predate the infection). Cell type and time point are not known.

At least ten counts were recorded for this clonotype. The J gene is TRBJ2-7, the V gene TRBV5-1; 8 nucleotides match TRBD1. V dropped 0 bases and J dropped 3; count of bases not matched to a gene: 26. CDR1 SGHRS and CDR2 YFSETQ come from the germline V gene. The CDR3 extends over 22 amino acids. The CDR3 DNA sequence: TGCGCCAGCAGCTTGGCCGGTATGTTGATCTCCTCGGACAGGGCCAATGTCTACGAGCAGTACTTC. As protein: CASSLAGMLISSDRANVYEQYF.

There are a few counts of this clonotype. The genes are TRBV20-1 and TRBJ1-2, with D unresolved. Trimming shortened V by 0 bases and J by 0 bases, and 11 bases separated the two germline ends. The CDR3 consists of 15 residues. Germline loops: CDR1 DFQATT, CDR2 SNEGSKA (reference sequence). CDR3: CSARDRVRPNYGYTF. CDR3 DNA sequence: TGCAGTGCTAGAGATCGGGTTCGTCCTAACTATGGCTACACCTTC.

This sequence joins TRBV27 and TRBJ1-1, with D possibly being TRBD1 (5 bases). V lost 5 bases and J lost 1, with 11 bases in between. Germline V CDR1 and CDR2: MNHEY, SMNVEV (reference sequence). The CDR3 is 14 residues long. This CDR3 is CASSRQFPNTEAFF. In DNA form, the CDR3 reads TGTGCCAGCAGTCGACAGTTCCCGAACACTGAAGCTTTCTTT.

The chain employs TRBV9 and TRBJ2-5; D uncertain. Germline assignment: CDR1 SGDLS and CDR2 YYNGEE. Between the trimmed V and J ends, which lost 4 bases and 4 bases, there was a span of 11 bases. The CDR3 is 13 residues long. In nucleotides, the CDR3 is TGTGCCAGCAGCATGGAGTTCGCAGAGACCCAGTACTTC. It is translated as CASSMEFAETQYF.

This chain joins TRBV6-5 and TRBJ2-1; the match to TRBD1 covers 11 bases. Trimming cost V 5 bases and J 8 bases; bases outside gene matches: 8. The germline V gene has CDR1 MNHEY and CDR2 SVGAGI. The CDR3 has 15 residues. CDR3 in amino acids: CASSPRTGGWDEQFF. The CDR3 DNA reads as TGTGCCAGCAGTCCCCGGACAGGGGGCTGGGATGAGCAGTTCTTC.

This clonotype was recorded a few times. The DNA for the CDR3 is TGTGCCAGCAGTATTTGGGGAGATACGCAGTATTTT. Its translation: CASSIWGDTQYF. The V gene is TRBV27, the J gene TRBJ2-3; D gene ambiguous. Looked up from germline, CDR1 is MNHEY and CDR2 is SMNVEV (reference sequence). Between the trimmed V and J ends, which lost 5 bases and 5 bases, there was a span of 8 bases. CDR3 length equals 12 residues.

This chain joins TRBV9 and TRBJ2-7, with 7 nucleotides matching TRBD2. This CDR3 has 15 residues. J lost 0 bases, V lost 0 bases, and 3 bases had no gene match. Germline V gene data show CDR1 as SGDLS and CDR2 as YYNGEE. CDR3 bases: TGTGCCAGCAGCGTAGAGTGGACTAGCTCCTACGAGCAGTACTTC. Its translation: CASSVEWTSSYEQYF. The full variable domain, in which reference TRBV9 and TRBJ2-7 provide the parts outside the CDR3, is DSGVTQTPKHLITATGQRVTLRCSPRSGDLSVYWYQQSLDQGLQFLIQYYNGEERAKGNILERFSAQQFPDLHSELNLSSLELGDSALYFCASSVEWTSSYEQYFGPGTRLTVT.

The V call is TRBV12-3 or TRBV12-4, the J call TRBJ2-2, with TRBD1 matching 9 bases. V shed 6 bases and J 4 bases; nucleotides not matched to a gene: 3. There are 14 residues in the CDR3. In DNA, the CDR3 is TGTGCCAGCAGGAAGGGACAGGGCACCGGGGAGCTGTTTTTT. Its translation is CASRKGQGTGELFF.

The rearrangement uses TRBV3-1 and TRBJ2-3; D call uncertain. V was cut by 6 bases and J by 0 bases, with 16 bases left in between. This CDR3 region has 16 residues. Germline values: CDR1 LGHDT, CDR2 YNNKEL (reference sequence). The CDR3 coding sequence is TGTGCCAGCAGGCCTACTCCGGAACGTAGCACAGATACGCAGTATTTT. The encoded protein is CASRPTPERSTDTQYF.

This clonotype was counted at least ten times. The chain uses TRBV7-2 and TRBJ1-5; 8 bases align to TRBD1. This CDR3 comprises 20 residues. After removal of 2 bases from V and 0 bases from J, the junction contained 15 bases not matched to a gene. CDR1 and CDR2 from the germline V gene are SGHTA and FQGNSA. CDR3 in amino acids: CASSLRQGASSYVSNQPQHF. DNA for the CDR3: TGTGCCAGCAGCTTACGTCAGGGGGCAAGCTCCTACGTTAGCAATCAGCCCCAGCATTTT.

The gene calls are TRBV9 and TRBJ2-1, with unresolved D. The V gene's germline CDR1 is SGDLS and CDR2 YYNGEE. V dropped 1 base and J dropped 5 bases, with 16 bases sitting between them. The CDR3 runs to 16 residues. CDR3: CASSVFLGNAHNEQFF. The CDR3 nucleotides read TGTGCCAGCAGCGTATTTCTGGGAAACGCACACAATGAGCAGTTCTTC. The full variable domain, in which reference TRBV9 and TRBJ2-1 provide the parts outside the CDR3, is DSGVTQTPKHLITATGQRVTLRCSPRSGDLSVYWYQQSLDQGLQFLIQYYNGEERAKGNILERFSAQQFPDLHSELNLSSLELGDSALYFCASSVFLGNAHNEQFFGPGTRLTVL.

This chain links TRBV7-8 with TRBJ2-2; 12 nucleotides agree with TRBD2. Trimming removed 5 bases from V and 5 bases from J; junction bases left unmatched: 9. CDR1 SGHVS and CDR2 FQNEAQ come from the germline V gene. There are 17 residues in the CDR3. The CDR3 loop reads CASSPNRLAGVTGELFF. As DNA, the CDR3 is TGTGCCAGCAGCCCCAACAGACTAGCGGGGGTTACCGGGGAGCTGTTTTTT. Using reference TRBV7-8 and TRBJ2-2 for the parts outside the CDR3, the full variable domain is GAGVSQSPRYKVAKRGQDVALRCDPISGHVSLFWYQQALGQGPEFLTYFQNEAQLDKSGLPSDRFFAERPEGSVSTLKIQRTQQEDSAVYLCASSPNRLAGVTGELFFGEGSRLTVL.

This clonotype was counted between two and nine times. The CDR3 reads CASSRRLAGEASGANVLTF. The DNA for the CDR3 is TGCGCCAGCAGCCGCAGACTAGCGGGAGAGGCCTCTGGGGCCAACGTCCTGACTTTC. V usage is TRBV5-1 and J usage is TRBJ2-6; 12 nucleotides match TRBD2. The length of the CDR3 is 19 residues. V trimming: 4 bases; J trimming: 0 bases; junction bases outside the gene matches: 8. Germline V gives CDR1 SGHRS, CDR2 YFSETQ.

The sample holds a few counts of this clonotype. CDR3 region: CASSPGEGIGQYF. CDR3 nucleotide sequence: TGTGCCAGCTCACCAGGCGAGGGAATTGGGCAGTATTTT. This sequence joins TRBV18 and TRBJ2-3; perhaps TRBD2 as D (5 bases). V was cut by 2 bases and J by 11 bases, with 14 bases left in between. The CDR3 contains 13 residues. Germline-derived CDR1 and CDR2 are KGHSH and LQKENI.

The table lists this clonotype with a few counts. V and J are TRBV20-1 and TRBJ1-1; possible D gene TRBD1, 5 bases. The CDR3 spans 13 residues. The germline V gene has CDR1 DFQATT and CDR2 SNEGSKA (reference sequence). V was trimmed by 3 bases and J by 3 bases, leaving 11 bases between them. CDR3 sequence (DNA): TGCAGTGCTAGGCCGACAGTGGACACTGAAGCTTTCTTT. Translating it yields CSARPTVDTEAFF.